A single sample is the source of the 5 T cell receptor beta chains below, sequenced in a study of identical twins. TCRdb itself ran the 5' RACE reads through MiXCR, one entry per CDR3 protein. The sample contains hundreds of thousands of distinct CDR3 sequences, 21% of which appear only once. This same sample was also taken into another study, of T cells expressing NK-cell markers.

Specimen: PBMCs. These receptors came from a woman under 30 in good health.

The V call is TRBV20-1, the J call TRBJ1-2, with D unresolved. The germline gives CDR1 DFQATT, CDR2 SNEGSKA (reference sequence). V was pared by 5 bases and J by 3 bases, with 7 bases between. The CDR3 sequence is 11 residues long. CDR3 sequence (DNA): TGCAGTGCTCGGTTGGACTATGGCTACACCTTC. Translating it yields CSARLDYGYTF.

This clonotype came up once. This chain joins TRBV7-3 and TRBJ2-1; tentatively, D is TRBD1 or TRBD2 (5 bases each). The CDR3 has 15 residues. The germline V gene has CDR1 SGHTA and CDR2 FQGTGA. Trimming cost V 0 bases and J 4 bases, with 10 bases left between them. CDR3 coding DNA: TGTGCCAGCAGCTTAACTCGGGACGAGTACAATGAGCAGTTCTTC. Amino acids: CASSLTRDEYNEQFF.

The chain couples TRBV29-1 to TRBJ2-1; 9 nucleotides align to TRBD1. V shed 6 bases, J shed 4 bases, and the junction held 10 bases outside the gene matches. The CDR3 has 15 residues. Per the germline V gene, CDR1 is SQVTM and CDR2 is ANQGSEA. The CDR3 spells CSVATGQGLYNEQFF. CDR3 in DNA: TGCAGCGTAGCCACGGGACAGGGACTTTACAATGAGCAGTTCTTC.

The J gene is TRBJ2-1, the V gene TRBV5-1, with TRBD2 identical over 13 bases. CDR1 and CDR2 (germline): SGHRS, YFSETQ. CDR3 length: 17 amino acids. Losses at the gene ends were 4 bases for V and 5 bases for J; bases not matched to a gene: 9. CDR3 coding DNA: TGCGCCAGCAGCACCGGACTAGCGGGGGTGTCCGACAATGAGCAGTTCTTC. This gives the protein CASSTGLAGVSDNEQFF.

The chain has TRBV4-1 and TRBJ2-5; D might be TRBD2 (6 bases). Germline V gene sequence: CDR1 MGHRA, CDR2 YSYEKL. CDR3 length: 14 amino acids. V lost 1 base, J lost 5 bases, and 11 bases lay in between. The CDR3 bases are TGCGCCAGCAGCCAAGTACTAGCCTGGGAGACCCAGTACTTC. Its protein is CASSQVLAWETQYF.